The 25 T cell receptor beta chains listed next were all sequenced from one sample in a study of CD8 T cells in ankylosing spondylitis. Findings of the study overall: There was a TCR beta motif, made of several highly homologous variants, that appeared characteristic of ankylosing spondylitis blood.

TCRdb re-analysed the 5' RACE reads in MiXCR, keeping a single row per CDR3 protein. The sample has roughly 440,000 distinct CDR3 sequences; about a sixth are singletons. For these TCRs, the target antigens are not known. The sample taken for sequencing was blood, either unsorted or a sorted T cell fraction (not recorded which). The receptors derive from a male donor with ankylosing spondylitis.

This clonotype was observed a few times. The V call is TRBV19, the J call TRBJ2-7; a weak D match, TRBD2 (5 bases). This CDR3 has 14 amino acids. The germline V and J ends were trimmed by 6 bases and 0 bases, with 12 bases remaining between them. Germline V lookup: CDR1 LNHDA, CDR2 SQIVND (reference sequence). The CDR3 is CASRAEVGSYEQYF. The CDR3 nucleotides are TGTGCCAGTAGGGCGGAGGTGGGCTCCTACGAGCAGTACTTC.

This clonotype was picked up a small number of times. The V and J genes are TRBV5-1 and TRBJ1-1; 10 nucleotides match TRBD1. Germline-derived CDR1 and CDR2 are SGHRS and YFSETQ. The CDR3 is made up of 18 amino acids. V lost 4 bases and J lost 1; bases outside the gene matches: 13. CDR3 protein: CASSLRSLRDRGNTEAFF. The CDR3 DNA sequence: TGCGCCAGCAGCCTGAGGTCTCTTCGGGACAGGGGGAACACTGAAGCTTTCTTT.

This clonotype was seen a handful of times. The chain combines TRBV20-1 with TRBJ1-1; 9 positions agree with TRBD1. The V segment lost 5 bases and the J segment 4 bases; nucleotides outside the gene matches: 8. Germline lookup yields CDR1 DFQATT and CDR2 SNEGSKA (reference sequence). The length of the CDR3 is 14 residues. The chain's CDR3 is CSAYIQGAGTEAFF. The CDR3 DNA is TGCAGTGCTTACATACAGGGGGCAGGCACTGAAGCTTTCTTT.

This clonotype was recorded at least ten times. The chain recombines TRBV5-1 with TRBJ2-3; 14 bases line up with TRBD2. Trimming at V came to 3 bases and at J to 6 bases, leaving 9 bases not matched to a gene. The CDR3 covers 17 residues. Per germline, CDR1 SGHRS and CDR2 YFSETQ. For the CDR3, the DNA is TGCGCCAGCAGCTCCCTCGTGACTAGCGGGGGGGCGGATACGCAGTATTTT. This translates into CASSSLVTSGGADTQYF.

This clonotype was counted between two and nine times. The V and J genes are TRBV11-2 and TRBJ1-2; TRBD1 aligns across 9 bases. The V gene end was trimmed by 2 bases and the J gene end by 2 bases; junction bases not matched to a gene: 12. The CDR3 totals 18 residues. CDR1 and CDR2 (germline): SGHAT, FQNNGV. The CDR3 reads CASSLYRQGGLANYGYTF. The CDR3 coding sequence is TGTGCCAGCAGCTTATACCGACAGGGGGGCCTCGCCAACTATGGCTACACCTTC.

V is TRBV20-1 and J is TRBJ1-6; D not resolved. The CDR3 loop spans 14 amino acids. V dropped 2 bases and J dropped 2 bases, with 7 bases sitting between them. Germline loops: CDR1 DFQATT, CDR2 SNEGSKA (reference sequence). CDR3 sequence: CSARPGPYNSPLHF. The CDR3 nucleotides are TGCAGTGCTAGACCAGGACCCTATAATTCACCCCTCCACTTT.

The V gene is TRBV12-3 or TRBV12-4, the J gene TRBJ1-2; 8 bases agree with TRBD1. The CDR3 extends over 13 amino acids. The V and J ends lost 6 bases and 8 bases, in that order; junction bases with no gene match: 8. The CDR3 region has the DNA TGTGCCAGCAGAGACAGGGGCGCGGGAGGCTACACCTTC. It codes for CASRDRGAGGYTF.

Remarks on this clonotype: With a much larger clone just one base away, this may be a read error. The rearrangement joins TRBV12-3 or TRBV12-4 to TRBJ1-1; D gene unclear. The CDR3 extends over 15 amino acids. CDR3 sequence (DNA): TGTGCCAGCAGCCTACCCATGAGGTCCAACACTCAAGCTTTCTTT. The encoded protein is CASSLPMRSNTQAFF.

The V call is TRBV24-1, the J call TRBJ1-1; a weak D match, TRBD1 (5 bases). This CDR3 is built from 13 residues. Germline assignment: CDR1 KGHDR and CDR2 SFDVKD. V lost 3 bases and J lost 9, with 13 bases in between. The CDR3 sequence: CATSDAGTAKAFF. Written as DNA, the CDR3 is TGTGCCACCAGTGATGCGGGGACCGCTAAAGCTTTCTTT.

The V and J genes are TRBV29-1 and TRBJ2-1; maybe TRBD2 (6 bases). Per the germline V gene, CDR1 is SQVTM and CDR2 is ANQGSEA. The V and J ends lost 3 bases and 4 bases respectively, with 16 bases between them. The CDR3 loop spans 15 amino acids. This chain's CDR3 is CSVDGGRRGYNEQFF. The CDR3 DNA reads TGCAGCGTTGACGGGGGACGGCGGGGTTACAATGAGCAGTTCTTC.

For this clonotype: At one boundary the junction diverges from the germline segment, which might be a read error. The chain uses TRBV20-1 and TRBJ2-1, with D tentatively TRBD2 (5 bases). The CDR3 contains 12 residues. Germline CDR1 reads DFQATT; CDR2 reads SNEGSKA (reference sequence). The DNA of the CDR3 is TGCAGTGCTAGAGATCTGGCGGCCCCGGAGGACTTC. Its translation: CSARDLAAPEDF.

The V call is TRBV28, the J call TRBJ2-5; 8 bases align to TRBD1. The CDR3 loop spans 16 amino acids. Germline V gene data show CDR1 as MDHEN and CDR2 as SYDVKM. Unmatched junction bases numbered 11, after V lost 3 bases and J lost 5 bases. CDR3 DNA sequence: TGTGCCAGCAGTTTGTTCAGGCAGGGGGCGCGGGAGACCCAGTACTTC. Translated: CASSLFRQGARETQYF.

The chain uses TRBV20-1 and TRBJ1-2; 9 bases are a match to TRBD1. Germline lookup yields CDR1 DFQATT and CDR2 SNEGSKA (reference sequence). After removal of 6 bases from V and 5 bases from J, the junction contained 10 bases not matched to a gene. The CDR3 covers 14 residues. CDR3 protein: CSASTGGRWYGYTF. Written as DNA, the CDR3 is TGCAGTGCGAGTACAGGGGGCAGGTGGTATGGCTACACCTTC.

A few counts support this clonotype. The chain couples TRBV2 to TRBJ2-4; 11 bases map to TRBD1. The CDR3 is 14 amino acids. V gave up 4 bases and J gave up 8 bases; unmatched junction bases: 4. The germline CDR1 and CDR2 sequences are SNHLY and FYNNEI. The CDR3 region has the DNA TGTGCCAGCAGTGGGACAGGGGGCGTCCACATTCAGTACTTC. It codes for CASSGTGGVHIQYF.

To note about this clonotype: One junction end disagrees with the germline gene, perhaps due to a read error. This CDR3 reads CASSSPDGKETQYF. CDR3 DNA: TGTGCCAGCTCATCACCGGACGGAAAAGAGACCCAGTACTTC. V gene TRBV18 combines with J gene TRBJ2-5; D is unresolved. This CDR3 region has 14 residues. The germline gives CDR1 KGHSH, CDR2 LQKENI.

This clonotype came up a few times. This chain connects TRBV2 to TRBJ1-1, with a weak D call TRBD1 (5 bases). Trimming shortened V by 0 bases and J by 7 bases, and 15 bases separated the two germline ends. The germline V gene has CDR1 SNHLY and CDR2 FYNNEI. There are 15 residues in the CDR3. CDR3 amino acids: CASSEAGGQTSEAFF. Here the CDR3 DNA reads TGTGCCAGCAGTGAAGCAGGTGGACAAACTAGTGAAGCTTTCTTT.

This clonotype was seen a few times. This chain uses TRBV5-1 with TRBJ2-2, with D perhaps matching TRBD1 (6 bases). CDR1 and CDR2 from the germline V gene are SGHRS and YFSETQ. The CDR3 spans 16 residues. Trimming took off 1 base at V and 2 bases at J, with 12 bases between the two ends. The CDR3 nucleotides read TGCGCCAGCAGCTTGAGGGGGATGTCTAACACCGGGGAGCTGTTTTTT. Protein product: CASSLRGMSNTGELFF.

This clonotype was picked up a small number of times. This chain connects TRBV12-3 or TRBV12-4 to TRBJ2-1; D assignment may be TRBD1 or TRBD2 (7 bases each). Between the trimmed V and J ends, which lost 8 bases and 5 bases, there was a span of 22 bases. The CDR3 runs 16 residues. The CDR3 loop is CASGRGQTSFNNEQFF. For the CDR3, the DNA is TGTGCCAGCGGGCGGGGACAGACTAGCTTTAACAATGAGCAGTTCTTC.

This clonotype has just a few counts. This chain uses TRBV7-2 with TRBJ1-3; 10 bases fit TRBD1. CDR3 size: 16 residues. The V gene's germline CDR1 is SGHTA and CDR2 FQGNSA. Trimming cost V 1 base and J 4 bases; bases outside gene matches: 4. The CDR3 protein is CASSLDGTGVGNTIYF. The CDR3, as DNA: TGTGCCAGCAGCTTAGATGGGACAGGGGTGGGAAACACCATATATTTT.

This clonotype was observed a handful of times. V is TRBV12-3 or TRBV12-4 and J is TRBJ2-3; 8 nucleotides align to TRBD2. The CDR3 runs to 15 residues. Trimming took 3 bases from V and 1 from J; bases not matched to a gene: 3. The CDR3 loop reads CASSFQRERTDTQYF. In DNA form, the CDR3 reads TGTGCCAGCAGTTTCCAGCGGGAGCGCACAGATACGCAGTATTTT.

The CDR3 loop reads CASSPGLGGYNEQFF. For the CDR3, the DNA is TGCGCCAGCAGCCCCGGACTAGGAGGGTACAATGAGCAGTTCTTC. The J gene is TRBJ2-1, the V gene TRBV5-1; TRBD2 agrees at 7 bases. From germline, CDR1 is SGHRS and CDR2 YFSETQ. The CDR3 totals 15 residues. V dropped 4 bases and J dropped 4; count of bases not matched to a gene: 8.

This clonotype was recorded a few times. The chain is built from TRBV27 and TRBJ2-6; 9 bases line up with TRBD1. The CDR3 is 21 residues long. The trim removed 5 bases at V and 0 bases at J, leaving 17 bases unmatched. The germline V gene has CDR1 MNHEY and CDR2 SMNVEV (reference sequence). CDR3 residues: CASSPLGTGSTKYSGANVLTF. In DNA, the CDR3 is TGTGCCAGCAGTCCCCTCGGGACAGGGTCCACGAAGTACTCTGGGGCCAACGTCCTGACTTTC.

This clonotype was picked up a small number of times. This chain links TRBV6-6 with TRBJ2-1; D unclear. V was shortened by 9 bases and J by 10 bases, with 19 bases between the two germline ends. In germline, CDR1 is MNHNY, CDR2 SVGAGI (reference sequence). The CDR3 runs to 13 residues. In nucleotides, the CDR3 is TGTGCCAGTTGCCCCAAAGCCGGTCCCGAGCAGTTCTTC. Translated: CASCPKAGPEQFF.

J is TRBJ2-7 and V is TRBV30; 9 bases fit TRBD1. Trimming took 5 bases from V and 2 from J; bases not matched to a gene: 10. The CDR3 totals 15 residues. Germline assignment: CDR1 GTSNPN and CDR2 SVGIG (reference sequence). The CDR3 spells CAWGTGTGSPYEQYF. The CDR3 nucleotides read TGTGCCTGGGGGACCGGGACAGGGTCTCCCTACGAGCAGTACTTC.

The chain joins TRBV2 to TRBJ2-7; 12 bases are shared with TRBD2. The ends lost 6 bases at V and 5 bases at J; junction bases unmatched: 8. The CDR3 loop spans 15 amino acids. Germline V gives CDR1 SNHLY, CDR2 FYNNEI. In DNA, the CDR3 is TGTGCCAGCAGACCACTAGCGGGAGGTTCCCACGAGCAGTACTTC. The encoded protein is CASRPLAGGSHEQYF.